This T cell receptor (beta chain) comes out of a study of Graves' ophthalmopathy and Graves' hyperthyroidism. Study information: Pretreatment peripheral blood was obtained at initial diagnosis.

Amplification of the TCR beta CDR3 regions used RNA transcripts (as template). HTBI primers were employed in first-round RT-PCR, then a second-round multiplex PCR followed. TCRdb reanalysed the multiplex PCR reads using MiXCR and keeps one entry per CDR3 protein. Of nearly 400,000 distinct CDR3 sequences listed, 15% to 20% are singletons. Whole-study results and caveats: In blood, most expanded thyroid clonotypes above 0.001 frequency were also detected.

This clonotype has ten or more counts. Its antigen is undetermined. The PBMC fraction was derived from under 11 ml of fresh peripheral blood. Sequencing input: peripheral blood. The receptor was derived from a woman aged 18-30 years with Graves' ophthalmopathy.

The CDR3 DNA sequence: TGTGCCAGCAGCTTTGGGACAATGAACACTGAAGCTTTCTTT. This gives the protein CASSFGTMNTEAFF. The chain links TRBV7-2 to TRBJ1-1; possibly TRBD1 for D (6 bases). This CDR3 has 14 amino acids. Between the trimmed V and J ends, which lost 3 bases and 0 bases, there was a span of 8 bases. Germline V gene sequence: CDR1 SGHTA, CDR2 FQGNSA.